One sample yielded the 23 T cell receptor beta chains listed below, sequenced in a study of cytomegalovirus exposure and HLA in healthy donors. Clones were sequenced by immunoSEQ multiplex PCR, and TCRdb holds only the in-frame ones, with some missing. In the table there are roughly 200,000 clones, roughly 80% of which are singletons. Sequencing was carried out using PBMCs. Receptors originate from a woman in her late teens or twenties in good health and CMV-seropositive.

For the CDR3, the DNA is TGTGCCAGCAGTTTATCGTGGGGGGTGGATGGCTACACCTTC. It is translated as CASSLSWGVDGYTF. V gene TRBV27 combines with J gene TRBJ1-2; D is perhaps TRBD1 (5 bases). This CDR3 spans 14 amino acids. CDR1 and CDR2 from the germline V gene are MNHEY and SMNVEV (reference sequence). V lost 0 bases, J lost 6 bases, and 11 bases lay in between.

In its sample, this clone was seen a few times. The chain recombines TRBV18 with TRBJ2-1; TRBD2 matches 8 bases. CDR1 and CDR2 (germline): KGHSH, LQKENI. CDR3 length: 17 residues. V lost 2 bases, J lost 2 bases, and 8 bases stayed unmatched. CDR3 DNA: TGTGCCAGCTCACCAGGTCGGGAGGGAAGGCCCTACAATGAGCAGTTCTTC. This sequence encodes CASSPGREGRPYNEQFF.

This chain joins TRBV28 and TRBJ1-5; TRBD1 matches 12 bases. This CDR3 is 14 amino acids long. Unmatched junction bases numbered 8, after V lost 10 bases and J lost 7 bases. CDR1 is MDHEN and CDR2 is SYDVKM in the germline V gene. CDR3 protein: CAITPGTGGQPQHF. As DNA, the CDR3 is TGTGCCATTACCCCCGGGACAGGGGGCCAGCCCCAGCATTTT.

The chain's CDR3 is CASRRTSADEQYF. The CDR3, as DNA: TGTGCCAGTAGGAGGACTAGTGCGGACGAGCAGTACTTC. This chain links TRBV19 with TRBJ2-7; 7 nucleotides agree with TRBD2. J was trimmed by 5 bases and V by 6 bases; bases with no gene match: 7. This CDR3 is 13 amino acids long. CDR1 and CDR2 (germline): LNHDA, SQIVND (reference sequence).

V and J are TRBV30 and TRBJ2-2; 9 positions agree with TRBD2. The CDR3 has 17 amino acids. The V gene end was trimmed by 3 bases and the J gene end by 1 base; junction bases not matched to a gene: 9. Germline lookup yields CDR1 GTSNPN and CDR2 SVGIG (reference sequence). CDR3 amino acids: CAWRKFSGGGNTGELFF. The CDR3 region has the DNA TGTGCCTGGAGGAAGTTTAGCGGGGGAGGGAACACCGGGGAGCTGTTTTTT.

The chain uses TRBV5-1 and TRBJ1-6; the D is unclear. CDR1 is SGHRS and CDR2 is YFSETQ in the germline V gene. The CDR3 spans 13 residues. Trimming shortened V by 0 bases and J by 9 bases, and 7 bases separated the two germline ends. The CDR3 here is CASSLAGVSPLHF. In DNA, the CDR3 is TGCGCCAGCAGCTTGGCCGGGGTTTCACCCCTCCACTTT.

The chain recombines TRBV19 with TRBJ1-2; 8 bases fit TRBD1. Unmatched junction bases numbered 0, after V lost 3 bases and J lost 3 bases. Germline V CDR1 and CDR2: LNHDA, SQIVND (reference sequence). This CDR3 contains 13 residues. In DNA form, the CDR3 reads TGTGCCAGTAGTATGGGACAGGACTATGGCTACACCTTC. It yields the protein CASSMGQDYGYTF.

This sequence joins TRBV27 and TRBJ2-3; 9 bases line up with TRBD1. V was pared by 4 bases and J by 0 bases, with 2 bases of the junction left unmatched. This CDR3 has 15 residues. CDR1 is MNHEY and CDR2 is SMNVEV in the germline V gene (reference sequence). CDR3 DNA sequence: TGTGCCAGCAGTTGGGGGACAGGGAGCACAGATACGCAGTATTTT. Translating gives CASSWGTGSTDTQYF.

V is TRBV11-1 and J is TRBJ2-3; TRBD2 matches 9 bases. The CDR3 length is 15 residues. With V trimmed by 5 bases and J by 5 bases, 8 bases remained unmatched. Looked up from germline, CDR1 is SGHAT and CDR2 is FQDESV (reference sequence). In nucleotides, the CDR3 is TGTGCCAGCAGCACCCTAGCGGGGAATTTAGATACGCAGTATTTT. This codes for CASSTLAGNLDTQYF. The whole variable domain, filled in from reference TRBV11-1 and TRBJ2-3, reads EAEVAQSPRYKITEKSQAVAFWCDPISGHATLYWYRQILGQGPELLVQFQDESVVDDSQLPKDRFSAERLKGVDSTLKIQPAELGDSAMYLCASSTLAGNLDTQYFGPGTRLTVL.

This chain joins TRBV6-1 and TRBJ2-7; tentatively, D is TRBD1 (6 bases). Trimming took 4 bases from V and 0 from J, leaving 13 bases between them. Germline V gives CDR1 MNHNS, CDR2 SASEGT. The CDR3 is 15 residues long. For the CDR3, the DNA is TGTGCCAGCAGTGGGGGGCCGGGGCGCTCCTACGAGCAGTACTTC. Translation: CASSGGPGRSYEQYF.

This clone was counted a few times. Other DNA sequences in the sample encode the same CDR3. The J gene is TRBJ1-2, the V gene TRBV19, with 9 nucleotides matching TRBD1. V trimming: 6 bases; J trimming: 3 bases; junction bases outside the gene matches: 5. Germline CDR1 and CDR2: LNHDA and SQIVND (reference sequence). CDR3 length: 14 residues. This chain's CDR3 is CASRKQGADYGYTF. As DNA, the CDR3 is TGTGCCAGTAGAAAACAGGGGGCGGACTATGGCTACACCTTC.

The rearrangement joins TRBV27 to TRBJ2-1, with D perhaps TRBD2 (6 bases). The germline CDR1 and CDR2 sequences are MNHEY and SMNVEV (reference sequence). The ends were cut back, 7 bases at V and 1 base at J, with 14 bases in the middle. The CDR3 runs to 15 residues. The CDR3 is CASKDSAGSYNEQFF. CDR3 in DNA: TGTGCCAGCAAGGACTCGGCGGGGTCCTACAATGAGCAGTTCTTC.

The rearrangement joins TRBV5-4 to TRBJ2-1; the D gene is possibly TRBD1 (6 bases). Deletions cut 4 bases from V and 6 bases from J, with 14 bases between. CDR3 length equals 14 residues. Per germline, CDR1 SGHNT and CDR2 YYREEE (reference sequence). CDR3 bases: TGTGCCAGCAGCCACTGGGCAGGGGCCAATGAGCAGTTCTTC. This gives the protein CASSHWAGANEQFF.

The chain has TRBV27 and TRBJ1-5; no definite D call. V lost 3 bases, J lost 4 bases, and 4 bases lay in between. Germline V gene sequence: CDR1 MNHEY, CDR2 SMNVEV (reference sequence). The CDR3 consists of 12 residues. The CDR3 here is CASSFYNQPQHF. The CDR3 region has the DNA TGTGCCAGCAGTTTCTATAATCAGCCCCAGCATTTT.

This rearrangement joins TRBV7-9 to TRBJ1-4; no reliable D call. V lost 7 bases to trimming and J lost 8 bases, with 11 bases between them. CDR3 length: 12 residues. Germline CDR1 is SEHNR and CDR2 is FQNEAQ (reference sequence). The CDR3 reads CASTLGGEKLFF. In DNA form, the CDR3 reads TGTGCCAGCACCCTAGGAGGAGAAAAACTGTTTTTT. Using reference TRBV7-9 and TRBJ1-4 for the parts outside the CDR3, the full variable domain is DTGVSQNPRHKITKRGQNVTFRCDPISEHNRLYWYRQTLGQGPEFLTYFQNEAQLEKSRLLSDRFSAERPKGSFSTLEIQRTEQGDSAMYLCASTLGGEKLFFGSGTQLSVL.

This clone was recorded once. The chain has TRBV18 and TRBJ2-1; D remains unclear. Trimming cost V 2 bases and J 1 base, with 12 bases left between them. CDR3 length: 16 residues. Germline CDR1 and CDR2: KGHSH and LQKENI. The CDR3 sequence is CASSPTLTESYNEQFF. The CDR3 nucleotides are TGTGCCAGCTCACCAACTCTTACGGAGTCCTACAATGAGCAGTTCTTC.

This rearrangement joins TRBV5-1 to TRBJ2-2; 15 bases match TRBD2. This CDR3 comprises 14 residues. The germline V gene encodes CDR1 SGHRS and CDR2 YFSETQ. The trim removed 1 base at V and 16 bases at J, leaving 5 bases unmatched. The chain's CDR3 is CASSLNGLAGGSFF. The CDR3 DNA sequence: TGCGCCAGCAGCTTGAACGGACTAGCGGGGGGGTCGTTTTTT.

The chain recombines TRBV7-8 with TRBJ1-2; 7 bases agree with TRBD1. Per the germline V gene, CDR1 is SGHVS and CDR2 is FQNEAQ. The V and J ends lost 3 bases and 5 bases, in that order; junction bases with no gene match: 6. The CDR3 has 14 amino acids. In DNA, the CDR3 is TGTGCCAGCAGCTTCAGACAGGGTCCGTATGGCTACACCTTC. The encoded protein is CASSFRQGPYGYTF.

The chain couples TRBV6-5 to TRBJ1-4; no clear D. Germline CDR1 and CDR2: MNHEY and SVGAGI. The ends were cut back, 2 bases at V and 0 bases at J, with 7 bases in the middle. The CDR3 is 15 residues long. CDR3 sequence: CASSYGGSTNEKLFF. The DNA of the CDR3 is TGTGCCAGCAGTTACGGAGGTTCAACTAATGAAAAACTGTTTTTT.

For the CDR3, the DNA is TGTGCCAGCAGCCCGGACAGGGTAGGGGTTAACTATGGCTACACCTTC. Translated: CASSPDRVGVNYGYTF. The rearrangement uses TRBV7-9 and TRBJ1-2, with 8 nucleotides matching TRBD1. Trimming at V came to 5 bases and at J to 1 base, leaving 9 bases not matched to a gene. CDR3 length: 16 residues. Germline values: CDR1 SEHNR, CDR2 FQNEAQ (reference sequence).

J is TRBJ2-1 and V is TRBV7-3; 12 bases align to TRBD2. J gave up 8 bases and V 4 bases, and 6 bases lay outside the gene matches. CDR3 length equals 15 residues. Germline values: CDR1 SGHTA, CDR2 FQGTGA. Written as DNA, the CDR3 is TGTGCCAGCAGCTCTTCTAGCGGGGGGGCCTATGAGCAGTTCTTC. It specifies CASSSSSGGAYEQFF.

The chain uses TRBV10-3 and TRBJ2-2; D may be TRBD2 (6 bases). The V and J ends lost 11 bases and 2 bases respectively, with 18 bases between them. Germline V gene sequence: CDR1 ENHRY, CDR2 SYGVKD. The CDR3 contains 15 residues. CDR3 residues: CAGRDSQGNTGELFF. The CDR3 bases are TGTGCCGGCCGGGACTCCCAGGGTAACACCGGGGAGCTGTTTTTT.

Only a few counts were recorded for this clone. This chain links TRBV18 with TRBJ2-7; maybe TRBD1 (6 bases). The germline V gene encodes CDR1 KGHSH and CDR2 LQKENI. The CDR3 length is 15 residues. V was cut by 3 bases and J by 0 bases, with 12 bases left in between. The CDR3 spells CASSPRTDPSYEQYF. The DNA of the CDR3 is TGTGCCAGCTCACCTCGGACAGACCCCTCCTACGAGCAGTACTTC.